What follows are 24 T cell receptor beta chains derived from one specimen sequenced in a study of response to subunit inactivated influenza vaccine. One entry per CDR3 protein results from TCRdb running MiXCR on the RT-PCR reads. Altogether under 200,000 distinct CDR3 sequences are present, approximately 12% being singletons, with the ten largest covering about 29%. Separately, the same data were catalogued under a study of T cells expressing NK-cell markers. That paper notes: 5'RACE template switching built TCR beta cDNA with unique molecular identifiers.

The material sequenced was CD8+ T cells sorted from PBMCs, taken 11 to 12 days after vaccination. Receptors originate from a man aged 50 to 60 who received an inactivated influenza vaccine.

This clonotype turned up a few times. The chain is built from TRBV13 and TRBJ2-1, with D uncertain. From germline, CDR1 is PRHDT and CDR2 FYEKMQ (reference sequence). With 0 bases removed from V and 1 base from J, the gap between germline ends came to 7 bases. CDR3 length: 15 amino acids. CDR3 residues: CASSLGRASYNEQFF. The CDR3 DNA sequence: TGTGCCAGCAGCTTAGGCCGGGCTTCCTACAATGAGCAGTTCTTC.

This clonotype was observed many times. V usage is TRBV7-9 and J usage is TRBJ1-5; D remains ambiguous. The CDR3 spans 12 residues. V lost 2 bases and J lost 5, with 4 bases in between. Germline-derived CDR1 and CDR2 are SEHNR and FQNEAQ (reference sequence). The CDR3 DNA reads as TGTGCCAGCAGCTTATATGATCAGCCCCAGCATTTT. Translation gives CASSLYDQPQHF.

This clonotype has more than one count but fewer than ten. The rearrangement joins TRBV20-1 to TRBJ1-2; 8 positions match TRBD1. The ends lost 3 bases at V and 3 bases at J; junction bases unmatched: 3. The CDR3 consists of 13 residues. Germline V CDR1 and CDR2: DFQATT, SNEGSKA (reference sequence). The CDR3 DNA follows: TGCAGTGCTAGGGGACAGGCGGACTATGGCTACACCTTC. Protein: CSARGQADYGYTF.

Worth noting for this clonotype: A read error may produce the germline difference seen at one junction end. The gene calls are TRBV28 and TRBJ2-1; 7 bases agree with TRBD1. Germline values: CDR1 MDHEN, CDR2 SYDVKM. There are 16 residues in the CDR3. This CDR3 is CASSLDPGQRFYDQFF. In DNA, the CDR3 is TGTGCCAGCAGTTTAGACCCGGGACAGCGCTTTTATGATCAGTTCTTC.

There are a few counts of this clonotype. Relative to the germline gene, one junction end is altered; a read error may explain this. The rearrangement joins TRBV2 to TRBJ2-3; D possibly corresponds to TRBD2 (6 bases). The CDR3 loop spans 15 amino acids. CDR1 SNHLY and CDR2 FYNNEI come from the germline V gene. The CDR3 DNA reads TGTGCCAGCAGGGAAGGGACTTTCCGCACAGATACGCAGTATTTT. It specifies CASREGTFRTDTQYF.

The DNA of the CDR3 is TGTGCCAGCAGCCGCCAGGGTGGGCAGGGGAGAGATCAAGAGACCCAGTACTTC. Its protein product is CASSRQGGQGRDQETQYF. The chain has TRBV4-2 and TRBJ2-5; weak D call: TRBD1 (6 bases). CDR1 and CDR2 from the germline V gene are LGHNA and YNFKEQ. V was shortened by 4 bases and J by 2 bases, with 23 bases between the two germline ends. The CDR3 length is 18 residues.

This clonotype has a handful of counts. The chain carries TRBV25-1 and TRBJ2-5, with TRBD1 matching 9 bases. Trimming removed 6 bases from V and 1 base from J; junction bases left unmatched: 3. Germline CDR1 MGHDK, CDR2 SYGVNS. There are 14 residues in the CDR3. CDR3 nucleotides: TGTGCCAGCAGGACAGGGGGTTTCCAAGAGACCCAGTACTTC. As protein: CASRTGGFQETQYF.

The chain combines TRBV7-3 with TRBJ2-1; TRBD2 matches at 7 bases. The CDR3 consists of 15 residues. From germline, CDR1 is SGHTA and CDR2 FQGTGA. J was trimmed by 2 bases and V by 1 base; bases with no gene match: 2. The CDR3 nucleotides are TGTGCCAGCAGCTTAATGGGGGGGGCCTACAATGAGCAGTTCTTC. Translating gives CASSLMGGAYNEQFF.

This clonotype was detected only a few times. V usage is TRBV20-1 and J usage is TRBJ2-7; TRBD2 matches at 8 bases. The CDR3 loop spans 15 amino acids. CDR1 DFQATT and CDR2 SNEGSKA come from the germline V gene (reference sequence). V lost 3 bases to trimming and J lost 0 bases; unmatched junction nucleotides: 7. CDR3 amino acids: CSARALRGDSYEQYF. CDR3 nucleotides: TGCAGTGCTAGGGCCTTGCGGGGGGACTCCTACGAGCAGTACTTC.

The rearrangement joins TRBV30 to TRBJ2-6; D is unresolved. The CDR3 totals 15 residues. Germline V CDR1 and CDR2: GTSNPN, SVGIG (reference sequence). V shed 1 base and J shed 0 bases, with 7 bases lying between them. CDR3 region: CAWSGLYSGANVLTF. The CDR3 nucleotides are TGTGCCTGGAGTGGCTTATACTCTGGGGCCAACGTCCTGACTTTC.

This clonotype was picked up a small number of times. The chain links TRBV5-5 to TRBJ2-3, with 11 nucleotides matching TRBD2. Germline V gene sequence: CDR1 SGHKS, CDR2 YYEKEE (reference sequence). The CDR3 covers 17 residues. J lost 2 bases, V lost 0 bases, and 5 bases had no gene match. For the CDR3, the DNA is TGTGCCAGCAGCTTGGGTTCGGGACTAGCGGTCACAGATACGCAGTATTTT. Translated, it gives CASSLGSGLAVTDTQYF.

This clonotype was counted a few times. The chain employs TRBV27 and TRBJ2-7; D remains ambiguous. This CDR3 contains 13 residues. Germline CDR1 is MNHEY and CDR2 is SMNVEV (reference sequence). V lost 6 bases to trimming and J lost 0 bases, with 9 bases between them. The CDR3 spells CASRYPSSYEQYF. The DNA of the CDR3 is TGTGCCAGCAGGTACCCGAGCTCCTACGAGCAGTACTTC.

This chain joins TRBV4-2 and TRBJ2-7; TRBD2 matches 7 bases. V shed 0 bases and J 0 bases; nucleotides not matched to a gene: 8. CDR3 length: 17 residues. Germline-derived CDR1 and CDR2 are LGHNA and YNFKEQ. The CDR3 protein is CASSQEEGRGSSYEQYF. In DNA form, the CDR3 reads TGTGCCAGCAGCCAAGAGGAGGGGAGGGGAAGCTCCTACGAGCAGTACTTC.

The chain combines TRBV6-1 with TRBJ1-1, with a tentative D call TRBD1 (5 bases). This CDR3 has 13 residues. The V end was cut by 6 bases, the J end by 5 bases, with 13 bases between. Germline V CDR1 and CDR2: MNHNS, SASEGT. CDR3 sequence reads: CASRRGGGTEAFF. The CDR3 DNA reads as TGTGCCAGCAGGAGGGGTGGCGGTACTGAAGCTTTCTTT.

The genes are TRBV7-8 and TRBJ2-3; 8 bases line up with TRBD1. This CDR3 comprises 15 residues. Germline-derived CDR1 and CDR2 are SGHVS and FQNEAQ. The junction had 7 bases not matched to a gene; V was cut back by 4 bases and J by 4 bases. The CDR3 here is CASSYPGQEADTQYF. CDR3 sequence (DNA): TGTGCCAGCAGCTACCCGGGACAGGAGGCAGATACGCAGTATTTT.

The rearrangement joins TRBV6-5 to TRBJ1-3; D is uncertain. The CDR3 extends over 15 amino acids. V lost 4 bases to trimming and J lost 4 bases, with 14 bases between them. Germline loops: CDR1 MNHEY, CDR2 SVGAGI. The CDR3 DNA reads TGTGCCAGCAGTTCCCTGAGACTGTCGGGAAACACCATATATTTT. It specifies CASSSLRLSGNTIYF.

The chain couples TRBV6-4 to TRBJ2-5, with unresolved D. This CDR3 comprises 14 residues. The germline V and J ends were trimmed by 0 bases and 8 bases, with 13 bases remaining between them. Per the germline V gene, CDR1 is MRHNA and CDR2 is SNTAGT. The CDR3 protein is CASSDSDGPDTQYF. CDR3 in DNA: TGTGCCAGCAGTGACTCCGACGGTCCTGATACCCAGTACTTC.

The chain carries TRBV7-8 and TRBJ2-7; 8 nucleotides line up with TRBD2. Per the germline V gene, CDR1 is SGHVS and CDR2 is FQNEAQ. The CDR3 is 14 amino acids. After removal of 2 bases from V and 2 bases from J, the junction contained 2 bases not matched to a gene. The CDR3 region has the DNA TGTGCCAGCAGCTTAAGGGGACTAGCCTACGAGCAGTACTTC. Amino acids: CASSLRGLAYEQYF.

This clonotype was detected only a few times. This sequence joins TRBV27 and TRBJ1-1, with TRBD1 matching 8 bases. V gave up 6 bases and J gave up 5 bases; unmatched junction bases: 5. This CDR3 region has 13 residues. From germline, CDR1 is MNHEY and CDR2 SMNVEV (reference sequence). The CDR3 protein is CASRRQGMTEAFF. The CDR3 DNA follows: TGTGCCAGCAGGAGACAGGGGATGACTGAAGCTTTCTTT.

This clonotype has only a few counts. The chain is built from TRBV12-3 or TRBV12-4 and TRBJ2-1; 7 bases map to TRBD2. J was trimmed by 6 bases and V by 3 bases; bases with no gene match: 8. CDR3 length equals 15 residues. CDR3 coding DNA: TGTGCCAGCAGTTTGGGCAGCGGGACCTTCAATGAGCAGTTCTTC. It translates to CASSLGSGTFNEQFF.

This clonotype was seen only a few times. The chain has TRBV12-3 or TRBV12-4 and TRBJ1-2; D is unresolved. The CDR3 runs to 13 residues. V lost 3 bases and J lost 8, with 13 bases in between. CDR3 in DNA: TGTGCCAGCAGTTTTTTGTCTCAGCAAGGCTACACCTTC. The encoded protein is CASSFLSQQGYTF.

This clonotype was seen ten or more times. The chain carries TRBV5-6 and TRBJ2-3, with TRBD2 matching 8 bases. The V gene end was trimmed by 4 bases and the J gene end by 1 base; junction bases not matched to a gene: 5. Germline-derived CDR1 and CDR2 are SGHDT and YYEEEE. The CDR3 spans 15 residues. As DNA, the CDR3 is TGTGCCAGCAGCCCTAGCGGGCTCCGCACAGATACGCAGTATTTT. Its translation: CASSPSGLRTDTQYF.

This clonotype was counted many times. This chain connects TRBV7-9 to TRBJ2-2, with 8 positions matching TRBD2. The CDR3 is made up of 14 amino acids. Germline loops: CDR1 SEHNR, CDR2 FQNEAQ (reference sequence). J was trimmed by 1 base and V by 11 bases; bases with no gene match: 6. CDR3 coding DNA: TGTGCCGTCGGGGGGGCAGTGAACACCGGGGAGCTGTTTTTT. Its protein is CAVGGAVNTGELFF.

The chain links TRBV7-9 to TRBJ2-3; 9 bases fit TRBD2. Germline V CDR1 and CDR2: SEHNR, FQNEAQ (reference sequence). The V gene end was trimmed by 5 bases and the J gene end by 3 bases; junction bases not matched to a gene: 9. This CDR3 region has 16 residues. The CDR3 coding sequence is TGTGCCAGCAGCCCAGGGCGGACTAGCGAGACAGATACGCAGTATTTT. This sequence encodes CASSPGRTSETDTQYF.